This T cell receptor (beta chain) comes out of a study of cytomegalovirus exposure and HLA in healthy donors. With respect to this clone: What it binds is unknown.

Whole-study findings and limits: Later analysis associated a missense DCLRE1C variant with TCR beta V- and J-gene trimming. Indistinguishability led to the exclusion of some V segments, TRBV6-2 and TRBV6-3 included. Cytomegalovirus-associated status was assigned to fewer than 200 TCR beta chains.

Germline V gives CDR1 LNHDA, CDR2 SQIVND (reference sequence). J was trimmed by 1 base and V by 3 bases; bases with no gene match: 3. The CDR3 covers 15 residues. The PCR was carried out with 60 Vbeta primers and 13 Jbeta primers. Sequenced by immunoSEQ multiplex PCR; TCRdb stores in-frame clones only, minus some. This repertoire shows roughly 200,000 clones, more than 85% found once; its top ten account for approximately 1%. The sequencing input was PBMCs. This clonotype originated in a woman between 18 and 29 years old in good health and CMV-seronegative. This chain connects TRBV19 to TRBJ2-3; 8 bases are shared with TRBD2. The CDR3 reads CASSIGAGGTDTQYF. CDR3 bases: TGTGCCAGTAGTATCGGAGCGGGAGGCACAGATACGCAGTATTTT.